This paragraph reports one T cell receptor beta chain. Its antigen is currently unknown. TCRdb's copy holds only in-frame clones and misses some; the assay was immunoSEQ multiplex PCR. The data hold some 25,000 clones, with 80% to 90% observed a single time. Germline CDR1 reads LNHDA; CDR2 reads SQIVND (reference sequence). This CDR3 comprises 14 residues. The trim removed 7 bases at V and 3 bases at J, leaving 6 bases unmatched. This entry belongs to a study of T cells in localized non-small cell lung cancer. Study-wide results and limits: With higher T cell density in blood came longer overall survival. Clonality peaked in uninvolved adjacent lung rather than tumor. In adjacent lung, a median roughly 57 of the top 100 tumor clones were found. Heterogeneity stays possible, as sequencing covered only one tumor region.

The sequenced sample was peripheral blood, obtained before any cancer treatment. The chain couples TRBV19 to TRBJ1-2, with 9 positions matching TRBD1. The TCR comes from a female donor older than 55 with stage I lung adenocarcinoma. CDR3 nucleotide sequence: TGTGCCAGTATGACCCGGGACAGGGACTATGGCTACACCTTC. Its protein is CASMTRDRDYGYTF.